The 13 T cell receptor beta chains reported below all come from one sample, sequenced in a study of T-cell reconstitution after alpha-beta-depleted transplantation in children. Molecular barcoding with unique molecular identifiers was used for the TCRbeta library. TCRdb reprocessed the PCR reads via MiXCR and lists one record per CDR3 protein. The sample yields some 350,000 distinct CDR3 sequences, 10% seen once. The sample was PBMCs from the stem cell graft donor, taken from the stem cell graft. These receptors were taken from a human donor who donated a stem cell graft to a child with acute lymphoblastic leukemia.

This chain uses TRBV20-1 with TRBJ2-3; D perhaps matches TRBD2 (6 bases). The germline gives CDR1 DFQATT, CDR2 SNEGSKA (reference sequence). The germline V and J ends were trimmed by 0 bases and 5 bases, with 18 bases remaining between them. This CDR3 has 16 residues. For the CDR3, the DNA is TGCAGTGCTAGAGATCCCCTTAGGACTACTTTAGATACGCAGTATTTT. Translation: CSARDPLRTTLDTQYF.

This clonotype has just a few counts. The CDR3 reads CASSFGQGVGRDTEAFF. The CDR3 coding sequence is TGTGCCAGCAGCTTTGGACAGGGGGTGGGAAGGGACACTGAAGCTTTCTTT. This chain connects TRBV7-9 to TRBJ1-1; TRBD1 matches at 10 bases. This CDR3 comprises 17 residues. The germline V gene has CDR1 SEHNR and CDR2 FQNEAQ (reference sequence). Trimming took 3 bases from V and 3 from J; bases not matched to a gene: 10.

This clonotype showed up just a few times. J is TRBJ1-2 and V is TRBV19; weak D call: TRBD1 (5 bases). CDR3 size: 14 residues. V dropped 6 bases and J dropped 5 bases, with 16 bases sitting between them. Germline values: CDR1 LNHDA, CDR2 SQIVND (reference sequence). The CDR3 DNA follows: TGTGCCAGTAGGGACCGGGGCCTCTTTTATGGCTACACCTTC. Amino acid sequence: CASRDRGLFYGYTF.

A single count supports this clonotype. V usage is TRBV6-5 and J usage is TRBJ2-1; D not certain. Germline-derived CDR1 and CDR2 are MNHEY and SVGAGI. The CDR3 has 15 residues. Trimming removed 0 bases from V and 6 bases from J, with 12 bases in between. In DNA form, the CDR3 reads TGTGCCAGCAGTTACTCTGCGGCTAGGAGCAATGAGCAGTTCTTC. It yields the protein CASSYSAARSNEQFF.

CDR3 DNA: TGCAGTGCTAGAGATCTAAACGTTCGGACTAGCGTACGCACAGATACGCAGTATTTT. It translates to CSARDLNVRTSVRTDTQYF. The chain has TRBV20-1 and TRBJ2-3, with TRBD2 identical over 9 bases. Germline CDR1 reads DFQATT; CDR2 reads SNEGSKA (reference sequence). V dropped 0 bases and J dropped 1; count of bases not matched to a gene: 14. CDR3 length: 19 residues.

The J gene is TRBJ2-1, the V gene TRBV12-5; D perhaps matches TRBD2 (5 bases). Trimming took off 7 bases at V and 1 base at J, with 8 bases between the two ends. The CDR3 loop spans 13 amino acids. CDR1 LGHNT and CDR2 FRNRAP come from the germline V gene. The CDR3 loop reads CASVDFSYNEQFF. CDR3 nucleotide sequence: TGTGCTAGTGTGGACTTTTCCTACAATGAGCAGTTCTTC.

This clonotype was detected a few times. CDR3 nucleotides: TGTGCCAGCAGCTTCGTAGGGGGGTATGGCTACACCTTC. Encoded protein: CASSFVGGYGYTF. The J gene is TRBJ1-2, the V gene TRBV7-9, with D tentatively TRBD1 (6 bases). This CDR3 spans 13 amino acids. The V end lost 3 bases, the J end lost 5 bases, and 10 bases lay between the germline ends. Germline CDR1 is SEHNR and CDR2 is FQNEAQ (reference sequence).

This clonotype has just a few counts. The chain is built from TRBV12-3 or TRBV12-4 and TRBJ2-5; D might be TRBD2 (6 bases). This CDR3 spans 14 amino acids. Between the trimmed V and J ends, which lost 6 bases and 5 bases, there was a span of 16 bases. The CDR3 protein is CASRGGIARETQYF. Written as DNA, the CDR3 is TGTGCCAGCAGGGGCGGGATAGCCCGGGAGACCCAGTACTTC.

The chain carries TRBV2 and TRBJ2-3; D is possibly TRBD2 (6 bases). Germline CDR1 reads SNHLY; CDR2 reads FYNNEI. The CDR3 consists of 15 residues. Trimming removed 7 bases from V and 4 bases from J, with 18 bases in between. The CDR3 DNA is TGTGCCAGCATTCACCCCTTGCGGGACGCAGATACGCAGTATTTT. Translating gives CASIHPLRDADTQYF.

This clonotype was picked up a small number of times. The chain is built from TRBV5-5 and TRBJ2-2, with unresolved D. The CDR3 loop spans 16 amino acids. Germline V gene data show CDR1 as SGHKS and CDR2 as YYEKEE (reference sequence). V was cut by 1 base and J by 0 bases, with 10 bases left in between. The CDR3: CASSLTVTANTGELFF. The CDR3, as DNA: TGTGCCAGCAGCTTGACAGTCACCGCGAACACCGGGGAGCTGTTTTTT.

The chain links TRBV7-9 to TRBJ2-1; D unclear. CDR3 length: 15 amino acids. Trimming removed 1 base from V and 1 base from J, with 8 bases in between. Germline V gives CDR1 SEHNR, CDR2 FQNEAQ (reference sequence). The CDR3 protein is CASSLVAKSYNEQFF. DNA for the CDR3: TGTGCCAGCAGCTTAGTTGCCAAGTCCTACAATGAGCAGTTCTTC.

J is TRBJ2-7 and V is TRBV7-9; D possibly matches TRBD1 or TRBD2 (7 bases each). Germline V CDR1 and CDR2: SEHNR, FQNEAQ (reference sequence). The CDR3 length is 16 residues. The V end was cut by 1 base, the J end by 0 bases, with 13 bases between. The CDR3 DNA follows: TGTGCCAGCAGCTTAGGACAGGGAGGGTTCTCCTACGAGCAGTACTTC. It yields the protein CASSLGQGGFSYEQYF.

The chain has TRBV3-1 and TRBJ2-7; no definite D call. The germline V gene encodes CDR1 LGHDT and CDR2 YNNKEL (reference sequence). The CDR3 runs 15 residues. Between the trimmed V and J ends, which lost 0 bases and 1 base, there was a span of 10 bases. The CDR3 protein is CASSQEVARSYEQYF. The DNA for the CDR3 is TGTGCCAGCAGCCAAGAAGTGGCACGATCCTACGAGCAGTACTTC.